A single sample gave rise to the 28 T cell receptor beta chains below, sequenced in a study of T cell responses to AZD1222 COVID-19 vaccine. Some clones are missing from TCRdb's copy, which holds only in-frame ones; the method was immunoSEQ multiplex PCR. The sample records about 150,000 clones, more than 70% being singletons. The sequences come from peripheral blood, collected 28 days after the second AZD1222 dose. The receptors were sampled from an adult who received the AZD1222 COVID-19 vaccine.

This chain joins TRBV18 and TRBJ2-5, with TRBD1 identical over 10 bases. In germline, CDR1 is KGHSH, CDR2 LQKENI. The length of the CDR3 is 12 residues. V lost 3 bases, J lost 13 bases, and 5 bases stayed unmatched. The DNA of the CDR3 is TGTGCCAGCTCACCGAGGGACAGGGGTGGGTACTTC. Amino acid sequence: CASSPRDRGGYF.

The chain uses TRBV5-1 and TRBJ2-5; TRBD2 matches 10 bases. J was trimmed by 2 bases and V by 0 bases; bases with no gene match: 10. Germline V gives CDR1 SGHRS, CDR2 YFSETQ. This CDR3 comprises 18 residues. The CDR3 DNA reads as TGCGCCAGCAGCTTGGGCCCTAGCGGGAGCCGAGGGCAAGAGACCCAGTACTTC. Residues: CASSLGPSGSRGQETQYF.

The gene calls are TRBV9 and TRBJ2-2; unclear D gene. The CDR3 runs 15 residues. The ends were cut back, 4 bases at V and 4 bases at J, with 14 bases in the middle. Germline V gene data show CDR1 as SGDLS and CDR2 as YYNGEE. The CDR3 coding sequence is TGTGCCAGCAGCCCCCTCGAAGTTGGCACCGGGGAGCTGTTTTTT. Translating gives CASSPLEVGTGELFF.

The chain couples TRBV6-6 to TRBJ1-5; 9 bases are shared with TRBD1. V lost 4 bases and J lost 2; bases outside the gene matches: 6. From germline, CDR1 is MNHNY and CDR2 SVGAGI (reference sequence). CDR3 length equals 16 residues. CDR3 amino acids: CASSWGQGVGNQPQHF. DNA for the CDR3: TGTGCCAGCAGTTGGGGACAGGGCGTTGGCAATCAGCCCCAGCATTTT.

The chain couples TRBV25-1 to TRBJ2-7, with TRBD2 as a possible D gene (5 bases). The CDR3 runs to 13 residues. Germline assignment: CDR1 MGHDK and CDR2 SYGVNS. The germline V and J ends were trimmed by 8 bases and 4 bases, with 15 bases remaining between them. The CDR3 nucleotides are TGTGCCAGCGGCCGGGATTTAGGGTACGAGCAGTACTTC. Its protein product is CASGRDLGYEQYF.

CDR3 amino acids: CASSYGGQRGTIYF. The CDR3 region has the DNA TGTGCCAGTAGTTACGGGGGGCAGAGAGGGACCATATATTTT. The gene calls are TRBV19 and TRBJ1-3, with a weak D call TRBD1 (6 bases). Trimming took off 5 bases at V and 10 bases at J, with 18 bases between the two ends. Germline CDR1 LNHDA, CDR2 SQIVND (reference sequence). The CDR3 runs to 14 residues.

The CDR3 DNA follows: TGTGCCAGTATACCAGGTGGCTCTGGGGCCAACGTCCTGACTTTC. It codes for CASIPGGSGANVLTF. The rearrangement joins TRBV19 to TRBJ2-6, with unresolved D. Germline V lookup: CDR1 LNHDA, CDR2 SQIVND (reference sequence). The CDR3 sequence is 15 residues long. The V gene lost 7 bases and the J gene lost 0 bases, with 10 bases spanning the gap.

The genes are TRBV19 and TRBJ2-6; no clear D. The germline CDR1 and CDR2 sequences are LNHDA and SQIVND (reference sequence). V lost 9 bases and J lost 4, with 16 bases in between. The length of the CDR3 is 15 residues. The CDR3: CASSTQGSGANVLTF. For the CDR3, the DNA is TGTGCCAGCAGCACCCAAGGTTCGGGGGCCAACGTCCTGACTTTC.

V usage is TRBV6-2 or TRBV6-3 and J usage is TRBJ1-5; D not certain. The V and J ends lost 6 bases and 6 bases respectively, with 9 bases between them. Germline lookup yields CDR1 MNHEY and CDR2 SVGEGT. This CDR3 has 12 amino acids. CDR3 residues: CASSMVRQPQHF. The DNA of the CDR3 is TGTGCCAGCAGCATGGTGCGTCAGCCCCAGCATTTT.

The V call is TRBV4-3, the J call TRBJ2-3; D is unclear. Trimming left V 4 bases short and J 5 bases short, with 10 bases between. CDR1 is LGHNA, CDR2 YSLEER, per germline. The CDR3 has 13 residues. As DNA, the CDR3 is TGCGCCAGCAGCCCAACACGAGTAGATACGCAGTATTTT. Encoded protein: CASSPTRVDTQYF.

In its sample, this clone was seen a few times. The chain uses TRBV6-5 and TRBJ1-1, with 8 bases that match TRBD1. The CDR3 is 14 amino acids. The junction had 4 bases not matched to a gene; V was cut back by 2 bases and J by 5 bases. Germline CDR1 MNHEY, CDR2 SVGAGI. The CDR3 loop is CASSYADRVTEAFF. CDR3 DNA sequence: TGTGCCAGCAGTTACGCGGACAGGGTTACTGAAGCTTTCTTT.

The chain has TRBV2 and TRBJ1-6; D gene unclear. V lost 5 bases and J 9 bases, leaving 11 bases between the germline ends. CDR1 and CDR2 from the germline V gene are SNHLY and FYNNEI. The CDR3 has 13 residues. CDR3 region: CASSRRLGSPLHF. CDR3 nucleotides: TGTGCCAGCAGTAGAAGGCTAGGTTCACCCCTCCACTTT.

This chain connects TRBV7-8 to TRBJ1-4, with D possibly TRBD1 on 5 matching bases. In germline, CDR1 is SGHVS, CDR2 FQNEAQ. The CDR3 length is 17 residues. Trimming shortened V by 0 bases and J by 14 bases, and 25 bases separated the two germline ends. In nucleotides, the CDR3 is TGTGCCAGCAGCTTAGCGGGCAGGGCCTCTTTTCCCGAGAAGCTGTTTTTT. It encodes CASSLAGRASFPEKLFF.

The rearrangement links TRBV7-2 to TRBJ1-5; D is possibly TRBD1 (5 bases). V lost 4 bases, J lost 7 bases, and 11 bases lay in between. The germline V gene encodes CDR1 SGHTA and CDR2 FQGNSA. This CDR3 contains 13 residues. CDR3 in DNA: TGTGCCAGCAGCTCGCTGGGGGGACAGCCCCAGCATTTT. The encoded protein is CASSSLGGQPQHF.

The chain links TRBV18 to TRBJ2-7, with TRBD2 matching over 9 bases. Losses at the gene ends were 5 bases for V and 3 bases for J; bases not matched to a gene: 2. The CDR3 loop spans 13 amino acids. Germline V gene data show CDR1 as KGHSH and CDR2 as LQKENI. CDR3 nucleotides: TGTGCCAGCTCATCGACTAGCGGCTACGAGCAGTACTTC. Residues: CASSSTSGYEQYF.

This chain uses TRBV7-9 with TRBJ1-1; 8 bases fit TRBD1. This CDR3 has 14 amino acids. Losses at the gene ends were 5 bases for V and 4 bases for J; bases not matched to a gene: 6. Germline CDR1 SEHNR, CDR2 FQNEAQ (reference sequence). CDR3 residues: CASSQKQGGTEAFF. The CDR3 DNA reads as TGTGCCAGCAGCCAGAAACAGGGGGGCACTGAAGCTTTCTTT.

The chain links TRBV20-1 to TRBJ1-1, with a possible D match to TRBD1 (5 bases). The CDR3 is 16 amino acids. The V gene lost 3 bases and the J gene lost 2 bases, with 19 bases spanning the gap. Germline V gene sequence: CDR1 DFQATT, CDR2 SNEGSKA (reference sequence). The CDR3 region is CSASGTLTGSNTEAFF. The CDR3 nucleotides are TGCAGTGCTAGTGGGACCCTAACGGGCTCAAACACTGAAGCTTTCTTT.

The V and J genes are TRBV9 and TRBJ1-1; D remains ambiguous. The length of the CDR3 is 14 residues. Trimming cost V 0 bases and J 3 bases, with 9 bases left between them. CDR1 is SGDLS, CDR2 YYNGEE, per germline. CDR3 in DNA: TGTGCCAGCAGCGTAGGGCAGATTTACACTGAAGCTTTCTTT. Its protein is CASSVGQIYTEAFF.

CDR3 in DNA: TGTGCCAGCTCCCGGGGGGGAGACTCCTACAATGAGCAGTTCTTC. Its protein product is CASSRGGDSYNEQFF. V usage is TRBV5-4 and J usage is TRBJ2-1, with 8 bases aligning to TRBD2. Germline lookup yields CDR1 SGHNT and CDR2 YYREEE (reference sequence). Germline trimming cut 7 bases from V and 0 bases from J; bases unmatched to any gene: 6. The CDR3 sequence is 15 residues long.

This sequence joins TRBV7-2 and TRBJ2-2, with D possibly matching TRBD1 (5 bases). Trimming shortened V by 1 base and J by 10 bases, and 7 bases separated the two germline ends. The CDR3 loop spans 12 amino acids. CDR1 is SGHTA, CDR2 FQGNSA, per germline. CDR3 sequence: CASSLGGVELFF. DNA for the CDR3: TGTGCCAGCAGCTTAGGGGGCGTGGAGCTGTTTTTT.

CDR3 residues: CASSQGPGGIEAFF. The CDR3, as DNA: TGTGCCAGCTCCCAAGGACCGGGGGGAATTGAAGCTTTCTTT. The V call is TRBV18, the J call TRBJ1-1, with a possible D match to TRBD1 (5 bases). Trimming shortened V by 6 bases and J by 7 bases, and 18 bases separated the two germline ends. CDR1 and CDR2 from the germline V gene are KGHSH and LQKENI. There are 14 residues in the CDR3.

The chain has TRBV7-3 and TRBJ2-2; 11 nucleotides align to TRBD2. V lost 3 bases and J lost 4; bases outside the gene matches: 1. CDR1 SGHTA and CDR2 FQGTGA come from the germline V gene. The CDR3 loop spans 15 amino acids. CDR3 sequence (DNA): TGTGCCAGCAGCTTCACTAGCGGGGGCACCGGGGAGCTGTTTTTT. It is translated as CASSFTSGGTGELFF.

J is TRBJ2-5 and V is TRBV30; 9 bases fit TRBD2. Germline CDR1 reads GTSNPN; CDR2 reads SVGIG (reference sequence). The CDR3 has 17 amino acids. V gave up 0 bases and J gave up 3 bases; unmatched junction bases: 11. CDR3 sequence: CAWSVWREGRREETQYF. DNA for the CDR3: TGTGCCTGGAGTGTATGGCGGGAGGGCCGAAGGGAAGAGACCCAGTACTTC.

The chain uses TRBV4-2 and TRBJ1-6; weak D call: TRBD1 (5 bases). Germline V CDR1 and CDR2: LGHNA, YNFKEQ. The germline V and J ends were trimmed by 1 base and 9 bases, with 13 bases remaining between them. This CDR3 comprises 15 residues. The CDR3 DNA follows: TGTGCCAGCAGCCAAGGTGGGGGAGAGGGTTCACCCCTCCACTTT. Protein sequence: CASSQGGGEGSPLHF.

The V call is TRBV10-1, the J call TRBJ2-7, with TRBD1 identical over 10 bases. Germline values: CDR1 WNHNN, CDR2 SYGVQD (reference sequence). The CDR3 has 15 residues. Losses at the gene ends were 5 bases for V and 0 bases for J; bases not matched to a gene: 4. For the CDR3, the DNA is TGCGCCAGCAGTCCGAGGACAGGGGGCTCCTACGAGCAGTACTTC. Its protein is CASSPRTGGSYEQYF.

The CDR3 coding sequence is TGTGCCAGCAGTCATGACGTAGCGGGAGCAAGGTACGAGCAGTACTTC. As protein: CASSHDVAGARYEQYF. The chain joins TRBV3-1 (or the pseudogene TRBV3-2) to TRBJ2-7; TRBD2 agrees at 9 bases. The germline CDR1 and CDR2 sequences are LGHDT and YNNKEL (reference sequence). The junction had 13 bases not matched to a gene; V was cut back by 6 bases and J by 4 bases. The CDR3 contains 16 residues.

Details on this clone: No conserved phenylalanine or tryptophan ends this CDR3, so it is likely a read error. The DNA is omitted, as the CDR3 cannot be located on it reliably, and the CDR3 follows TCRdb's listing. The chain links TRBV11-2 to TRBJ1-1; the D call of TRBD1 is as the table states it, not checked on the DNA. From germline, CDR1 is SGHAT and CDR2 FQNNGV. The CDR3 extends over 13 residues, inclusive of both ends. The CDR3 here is CASSLDQGVYRVY.

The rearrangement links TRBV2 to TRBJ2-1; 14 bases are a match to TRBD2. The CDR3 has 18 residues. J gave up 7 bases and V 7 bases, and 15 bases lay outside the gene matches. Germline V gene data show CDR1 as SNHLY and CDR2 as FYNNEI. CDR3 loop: CASNGALGLAGDGNEQFF. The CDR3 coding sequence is TGTGCCAGCAATGGGGCTTTGGGACTAGCGGGAGATGGAAATGAGCAGTTCTTC.